The rows below give T cell receptor beta chains drawn from one sample of a study of cytomegalovirus exposure and HLA in healthy donors. Some clones are missing from TCRdb's copy, which holds only in-frame ones; the method was immunoSEQ multiplex PCR. Of roughly 140,000 clones in the sample, 64% were seen once. The sample taken for sequencing was PBMCs. All receptors come from a woman aged 25 to 39 in good health and CMV-seropositive. CDR3s include the opening cysteine and the closing phenylalanine or tryptophan. The D gene is left open where the match is weak. Only some rows state a clone size, as once, few, many or a class for expanded clones.

. | . | TRBJ2-7 | TRBV5-6 | TGTGCCAGCAGACGAGAACTGTCCGAGCAGTACTTC | CASRRELSEQYF
once | . | TRBJ1-1 | TRBV6-1 | TGTGCCAGCACGGTCAGGGCGAACACTGAAGCTTTCTTT | CASTVRANTEAFF
. | . | TRBJ2-7 | TRBV29-1 | TGCAGCGTTGGGGGCGGAGGGGGCGGCGACGAGCAGTACTTC | CSVGGGGGGDEQYF
. | TRBD1 | TRBJ1-1 | TRBV18 | TGTGCCAGCTCACTCGGGACAGCAGAATACACTGAAGCTTTCTTT | CASSLGTAEYTEAFF
. | . | TRBJ2-7 | TRBV25-1 | TGTGCCAGCAGTGAATCGAGCGGATGGGAGCAGTACTTC | CASSESSGWEQYF
. | TRBD1 | TRBJ1-2 | TRBV5-1 | TGCGCCAGCACCCAAAGCCCCACAGGGGGCCAAGGCTACACCTTC | CASTQSPTGGQGYTF
. | TRBD2 | TRBJ2-7 | TRBV6-1 | TGTGCCAGCAGTGGGTGGGGGACTAGTCTCCGTGAGCAGTACTTC | CASSGWGTSLREQYF
. | TRBD2 | TRBJ2-1 | TRBV11-1 | TGTGCCAGCAGCTTAGAGTTACTAGCGGAAAAGGTCTTCTTC | CASSLELLAEKVFF
once | . | TRBJ1-4 | TRBV7-9 | TGTGCCAGCAGCGAAATTCAGGAAAAACTGTTTTTT | CASSEIQEKLFF
few | . | TRBJ1-1 | TRBV11-2 | TGTGCCAGCAGCTTGGCCGGGAACCTGAACACTGAAGCTTTCTTT | CASSLAGNLNTEAFF
. | TRBD1 | TRBJ2-7 | TRBV27 | TGTGCCAGCCGATCAGGGGACAGGGGTCTGCGCGAGCAGTACTTC | CASRSGDRGLREQYF
. | TRBD1 | TRBJ1-2 | TRBV5-1 | TGCGCCAGCAGGGAGCAGGGGGCGGCGTGGGATGGCTACACCTTC | CASREQGAAWDGYTF
. | TRBD1 | TRBJ1-4 | TRBV13 | TGTGCCAGCAGCTCCGGGACAGGGTATGAAAAACTGTTTTTT | CASSSGTGYEKLFF
. | . | TRBJ1-4 | TRBV2 | TGTGCCAGCAGTGTGAGGAATGAAAAACTGTTTTTT | CASSVRNEKLFF
. | . | TRBJ1-3 | TRBV18 | TGTGCCAGCTCACCACAATCGGGGTCGGACACCATATATTTT | CASSPQSGSDTIYF
. | . | TRBJ2-1 | TRBV7-6 | TGTGCCAGCAGCCAGGGGTTCGAGCAGTTCTTC | CASSQGFEQFF
. | . | TRBJ2-7 | TRBV19 | TGTGCCAGGGACGGATCAGGGGCATCGTGGGAGCAGTACTTC | CARDGSGASWEQYF
few | TRBD2 | TRBJ2-5 | TRBV5-1 | TGCGCCAGCAGCTCGGAGGAATCTAGCGGGAGAGGATGGCAGTACTTC | CASSSEESSGRGWQYF
. | TRBD2 | TRBJ2-1 | TRBV6-5 | TGTGCCAGCAGTAAAGCGGGAGGGCCTTGGGAGCAGTTCTTC | CASSKAGGPWEQFF
. | . | TRBJ1-5 | TRBV19 | TGTGCCAGTAGTGGGGGCAGCAATCAGCCCCAGCATTTT | CASSGGSNQPQHF
once | TRBD2 | TRBJ2-5 | TRBV7-9 | TGTGCCAGCAGCCCGGAAGCCCTCTTTAGGGCGGGAGGAGAGACCCAGTACTTC | CASSPEALFRAGGETQYF
. | TRBD2 | TRBJ2-1 | TRBV15 | TGTGCCACCAGCCGGACTAGCGGGGGCCCCCAGGAGCAGTTCTTC | CATSRTSGGPQEQFF
few | TRBD1 | TRBJ1-1 | TRBV5-6 | TGTGCCAGCAGCCGATTTTACAGGGGGCGCGTGGACACTGAAGCTTTCTTT | CASSRFYRGRVDTEAFF
few | TRBD1 | TRBJ1-4 | TRBV28 | TGTGCCAGCGGCCTGACAGGGGCAACTAATGAAAAACTGTTTTTT | CASGLTGATNEKLFF
. | TRBD1 | TRBJ1-1 | TRBV30 | TGTGCCTGGAGTGGCCAGGGGGCGCCCTCTGCTTTCTTT | CAWSGQGAPSAFF
. | TRBD1 | TRBJ1-1 | TRBV6-4 | TGTGCCAGCAGTACAACGGGACAGGGGTTGGTAGCTTTCTTT | CASSTTGQGLVAFF
. | TRBD1 | TRBJ2-5 | TRBV5-1 | TGCGCCAGCAGCTTCGGTATTTTGTTGAGGACAGGAGAGACCCAGTACTTC | CASSFGILLRTGETQYF
once | . | TRBJ1-2 | TRBV29-1 | TGCAGCGTGGGGGGGTGGGCGTATGGCTACACCTTC | CSVGGWAYGYTF
. | . | TRBJ2-7 | TRBV6-5 | TGTGCCAGCAGTTATAGGCCAGGGGTGCGCGAGCAGTACTTC | CASSYRPGVREQYF
. | . | TRBJ1-1 | TRBV29-1 | TGCAGCGTGGCTCGGAGGATGGACACTGAAGCTTTCTTT | CSVARRMDTEAFF
. | . | TRBJ1-6 | TRBV19 | TGTGCCAGTAGTCCGCCGGGGAATTCACCCCTCCACTTT | CASSPPGNSPLHF
few | . | TRBJ1-4 | TRBV30 | TGTGCCTTGGGAGAGAATGAAAAACTGTTTTTT | CALGENEKLFF
. | TRBD1 | TRBJ2-1 | TRBV4-1 | TGCGCCAGCAGCCAGCCTGGACAGGGTACGGCCAATGAGCAGTTCTTC | CASSQPGQGTANEQFF
few | . | TRBJ1-2 | TRBV27 | TGTGCCAGCAGTCCAGACAGTAACTATGGCTACACCTTC | CASSPDSNYGYTF
. | . | TRBJ2-7 | TRBV21-1 | TGTGCCAGCAGCAAATCAGGTTTCCGGGACAGACCCTACGAGCAGTACTTC | CASSKSGFRDRPYEQYF
. | . | TRBJ1-5 | TRBV18 | TGTGCCAGCTCCCAACAGGGTGCTGATCAGCCCCAGCATTTT | CASSQQGADQPQHF
. | . | TRBJ1-5 | TRBV6-6 | TGTGCCACCAGGGAAGGGGGAGGCAATCAGCCCCAGCATTTT | CATREGGGNQPQHF
. | . | TRBJ2-5 | TRBV9 | TGTGCCAGCAGCTCCCGGACTGAGATGGAGACCCAGTACTTC | CASSSRTEMETQYF
few | TRBD1 | TRBJ1-4 | TRBV28 | TGTGCCAGCAGTTCTTATCTTGGACAGGGCTCCTTGGGTGAAAAACTGTTTTTT | CASSSYLGQGSLGEKLFF
. | . | TRBJ2-5 | TRBV5-1 | TGCGCCAGCAGCTTGGGTTTTGGGCGGACTGAAGAGACCCAGTACTTC | CASSLGFGRTEETQYF
. | TRBD1 | TRBJ2-5 | TRBV6-5 | TGTGCCAGCAGTTACGACAGGGGATCGGGAGAGACCCAGTACTTC | CASSYDRGSGETQYF
few | TRBD1 | TRBJ2-6 | TRBV6-1 | TGTGCCAGTGGGGGACAGAGCTCTGGGGCCAACGTCCTGACTTTC | CASGGQSSGANVLTF
. | . | TRBJ2-7 | TRBV4-1 | TGCGCCAGCAGCCAAGATCAGGGCGAGCAGTACTTC | CASSQDQGEQYF
. | . | TRBJ2-7 | TRBV7-6 | TGTGCCAGCAGCTCGGGTGTGGGCTCCTACGAGCAGTACTTC | CASSSGVGSYEQYF
. | TRBD1 | TRBJ1-4 | TRBV6-1 | TGTGCCAGCAGTGATGGGGGGACAGGGGGTGAAAAACTGTTTTTT | CASSDGGTGGEKLFF